This TCR beta chain was sequenced during a study of blood T cell repertoires in COVID-19. In the study overall: The cDNA or gDNA used as material had been derived from T cells, B-cell-depleted T cells, or PBMCs.

The table came from immunoSEQ multiplex PCR; TCRdb's copy has only in-frame clones and leaves some out. This table has hundreds of thousands of clones, about nine tenths appearing once. The CDR3 has 15 amino acids. V lost 0 bases, J lost 7 bases, and 2 bases stayed unmatched. The germline CDR1 and CDR2 sequences are SGHRS and YFSETQ. J is TRBJ1-6 and V is TRBV5-1; 9 bases agree with TRBD1. Sequenced material: peripheral blood. The sequence derives from a woman aged 30 to 39 with active or convalescent COVID-19. The DNA of the CDR3 is TGCGCCAGCAGCTTGGCCGGGACAGGGAATTCACCCCTCCACTTT. Encoded protein: CASSLAGTGNSPLHF.